This entry lists 23 T cell receptor beta chains sequenced from one sample in a study of early T cells in non-severe SARS-CoV-2 infection. TCRdb redid the calling of the 5' RACE reads with MiXCR, one entry per CDR3 protein. The sample yields 28,000 or so distinct CDR3 sequences, 5% to 6% seen once. The source material was whole blood. The receptor set was obtained from an adult who was a healthcare worker with PCR-confirmed SARS-CoV-2 infection or an uninfected control (not recorded which).

This chain connects TRBV6-6 to TRBJ2-5, with 8 bases lining up with TRBD1. Germline V lookup: CDR1 MNHNY, CDR2 SVGAGI (reference sequence). V dropped 11 bases and J dropped 3; count of bases not matched to a gene: 8. The CDR3 consists of 13 residues. The CDR3 is CAARTGSKETQYF. Here the CDR3 DNA reads TGTGCCGCCCGGACAGGGTCAAAAGAGACCCAGTACTTC.

This clonotype was seen many times. The rearrangement links TRBV7-9 to TRBJ2-3; D not certain. Germline assignment: CDR1 SEHNR and CDR2 FQNEAQ (reference sequence). The CDR3 totals 16 residues. Trimming pared 5 bases from V and 0 bases from J, leaving 15 bases between. The CDR3 spells CASSPPWADSTDTQYF. The CDR3 nucleotides are TGTGCCAGCAGCCCCCCGTGGGCGGATAGCACAGATACGCAGTATTTT.

This clonotype was seen repeatedly, ten times or more. The V gene is TRBV7-8, the J gene TRBJ2-5; 7 positions agree with TRBD1. The CDR3 sequence is 15 residues long. Trimming took 4 bases from V and 2 from J; bases not matched to a gene: 7. Per the germline V gene, CDR1 is SGHVS and CDR2 is FQNEAQ. The CDR3 is CASSSRTGAQETQYF. For the CDR3, the DNA is TGTGCCAGCAGCTCCAGAACAGGGGCTCAAGAGACCCAGTACTTC.

The V and J genes are TRBV28 and TRBJ2-7; the D is unclear. This CDR3 is built from 12 residues. The V gene's germline CDR1 is MDHEN and CDR2 SYDVKM. Trimming removed 4 bases at V and 4 bases at J, with 8 bases between. The CDR3, as DNA: TGTGCCAGCAGTTCTCAAGCGTACGAGCAGTACTTC. Residues: CASSSQAYEQYF.

In its sample, this clonotype was seen a few times. The chain joins TRBV5-1 to TRBJ2-1; D is possibly TRBD1 (5 bases). V was trimmed by 5 bases and J by 5 bases, leaving 14 bases between them. The germline V gene has CDR1 SGHRS and CDR2 YFSETQ. The CDR3 has 14 amino acids. The CDR3, as DNA: TGCGCCAGCAGATCTACCCAGGGCCACAATGAGCAGTTCTTC. Protein product: CASRSTQGHNEQFF.

This clonotype was recorded at least ten times. V usage is TRBV7-2 and J usage is TRBJ2-2, with D maybe TRBD2 (5 bases). V shed 1 base and J shed 4 bases, with 13 bases lying between them. The germline V gene has CDR1 SGHTA and CDR2 FQGNSA. The CDR3 has 16 amino acids. The CDR3 DNA is TGTGCCAGCAGCTTAGTTTCGGGGAGTGGCACCGGGGAGCTGTTTTTT. It specifies CASSLVSGSGTGELFF.

This clonotype appeared many times. The chain carries TRBV6-1 and TRBJ2-7, with D perhaps matching TRBD2 (7 bases). This CDR3 comprises 14 residues. V was pared by 7 bases and J by 3 bases, with 16 bases between. Germline V gene sequence: CDR1 MNHNS, CDR2 SASEGT. As DNA, the CDR3 is TGTGCCAGCACCGAAGGGGGGGTTGACTACGAGCAGTACTTC. Its translation: CASTEGGVDYEQYF.

With respect to this clonotype: A much bigger clone sits one base away, suggesting this may be a read error. DNA for the CDR3: TGTGCCAGCAGCTTGAGCTCCTACGAGCAGTACTTC. Translated, it gives CASSLSSYEQYF. The chain carries TRBV7-2 and TRBJ2-7; no firm D call. This CDR3 spans 12 amino acids. The germline V gene has CDR1 SGHTA and CDR2 FQGNSA. Trimming removed 3 bases at V and 0 bases at J, with 3 bases between.

This clonotype was picked up many times. The rearrangement links TRBV28 to TRBJ2-4, with 7 bases matching TRBD1. CDR1 is MDHEN and CDR2 is SYDVKM in the germline V gene. V trimming: 2 bases; J trimming: 2 bases; junction bases outside the gene matches: 3. The CDR3 covers 15 residues. This chain's CDR3 is CASSLEGATKNIQYF. The DNA of the CDR3 is TGTGCCAGCAGTTTAGAGGGGGCAACCAAAAACATTCAGTACTTC.

J is TRBJ2-7 and V is TRBV5-1; no clear D gene. The CDR3 has 14 amino acids. Germline lookup yields CDR1 SGHRS and CDR2 YFSETQ. V lost 1 base and J 3 bases, leaving 11 bases between the germline ends. CDR3 residues: CASSLKPDRYEQYF. The CDR3 region has the DNA TGCGCCAGCAGCTTGAAGCCGGACCGCTACGAGCAGTACTTC.

This clonotype was observed many times. The chain is built from TRBV20-1 and TRBJ2-5; possibly TRBD2 for D (6 bases). This CDR3 contains 15 residues. The germline V gene encodes CDR1 DFQATT and CDR2 SNEGSKA (reference sequence). The V end lost 5 bases, the J end lost 8 bases, and 24 bases lay between the germline ends. This chain's CDR3 is CSAVDRGAGPVTQYF. Here the CDR3 DNA reads TGCAGTGCTGTCGACCGGGGAGCGGGCCCCGTCACCCAGTACTTC.

In this sample, this clonotype turned up many times. The chain recombines TRBV11-2 with TRBJ2-7; TRBD2 is a possible D gene (5 bases). The CDR3 runs to 14 residues. The ends were cut back, 1 base at V and 5 bases at J, with 12 bases in the middle. Looked up from germline, CDR1 is SGHAT and CDR2 is FQNNGV. This chain's CDR3 is CASSLAWESHEQYF. CDR3 sequence (DNA): TGTGCCAGCAGCTTAGCATGGGAGTCTCACGAGCAGTACTTC.

This clonotype was counted many times. The rearrangement joins TRBV5-1 to TRBJ2-7; possible D gene TRBD1, 5 bases. The CDR3 loop spans 14 amino acids. Trimming shortened V by 2 bases and J by 5 bases, and 14 bases separated the two germline ends. Germline lookup yields CDR1 SGHRS and CDR2 YFSETQ. CDR3 amino acids: CASSLGTGANEQYF. CDR3 DNA sequence: TGCGCCAGCAGCTTAGGAACTGGGGCCAACGAGCAGTACTTC.

This CDR3 is CASSLVGGAMSTDTQYF. The CDR3 bases are TGTGCCAGCAGCTTAGTGGGAGGGGCGATGTCGACAGATACGCAGTATTTT. This chain connects TRBV7-2 to TRBJ2-3, with TRBD2 identical over 7 bases. V lost 1 base and J lost 3; bases outside the gene matches: 10. The CDR3 extends over 17 amino acids. Germline loops: CDR1 SGHTA, CDR2 FQGNSA.

CDR3 bases: TGTGCCAGCAGCCATGCAGCGGGCTCCTACGAGCAGTACTTC. Its protein is CASSHAAGSYEQYF. The chain has TRBV3-1 and TRBJ2-7, with a possible D match to TRBD2 (6 bases). This CDR3 spans 14 amino acids. Trimming removed 3 bases at V and 0 bases at J, with 9 bases between. In germline, CDR1 is LGHDT, CDR2 YNNKEL (reference sequence).

In this sample, this clonotype turned up many times. The V call is TRBV28, the J call TRBJ2-6; D ambiguous. The CDR3 runs to 14 residues. Trimming pared 5 bases from V and 0 bases from J, leaving 5 bases between. Germline V CDR1 and CDR2: MDHEN, SYDVKM. CDR3 protein: CASSQFSGANVLTF. DNA of the CDR3: TGTGCCAGCAGTCAGTTCTCTGGGGCCAACGTCCTGACTTTC.

At least ten counts were recorded for this clonotype. The rearrangement joins TRBV20-1 to TRBJ2-7; D unclear. Germline V gene sequence: CDR1 DFQATT, CDR2 SNEGSKA (reference sequence). The CDR3 runs to 13 residues. V was cut by 5 bases and J by 4 bases, with 15 bases left in between. DNA of the CDR3: TGCAGTGCTCCATCTCAGTCTGGTTACGAGCAGTACTTC. This gives the protein CSAPSQSGYEQYF.

In this sample, this clonotype turned up many times. The V call is TRBV10-3, the J call TRBJ2-7; weak D call: TRBD1 (7 bases). Trimming shortened V by 10 bases and J by 1 base, and 17 bases separated the two germline ends. CDR3 length: 14 amino acids. The germline V gene has CDR1 ENHRY and CDR2 SYGVKD. The CDR3 bases are TGTGCCACCAGGGAGGACAGGTGGTCCTACGAGCAGTACTTC. Translated: CATREDRWSYEQYF.

Ten or more counts support this clonotype. The chain has TRBV7-6 and TRBJ2-3, with 7 bases aligning to TRBD2. The CDR3 sequence is 15 residues long. The V gene end was trimmed by 4 bases and the J gene end by 0 bases; junction bases not matched to a gene: 4. The V gene's germline CDR1 is SGHVS and CDR2 FNYEAQ. CDR3 region: CASSWTRRSTDTQYF. CDR3 nucleotides: TGTGCCAGCAGCTGGACTAGGAGGAGCACAGATACGCAGTATTTT.

This clonotype occurred many times. This chain links TRBV7-2 with TRBJ1-2; a possible D gene is TRBD1 (6 bases). The germline V and J ends were trimmed by 4 bases and 4 bases, with 16 bases remaining between them. Germline V gene lookup returns CDR1 SGHTA and CDR2 FQGNSA. CDR3 length equals 15 residues. CDR3 in amino acids: CASSSYRVRGYGYTF. In nucleotides, the CDR3 is TGTGCCAGCAGCTCCTACAGGGTTCGCGGCTATGGCTACACCTTC.

There are many counts of this clonotype. V and J are TRBV6-5 and TRBJ1-6, with a tentative D call TRBD1 (5 bases). The CDR3 is 14 residues long. The V gene's germline CDR1 is MNHEY and CDR2 SVGAGI. The ends were cut back, 3 bases at V and 9 bases at J, with 12 bases in the middle. The CDR3 here is CASSYGGTGSPLHF. DNA for the CDR3: TGTGCCAGCAGTTATGGAGGGACTGGTTCACCCCTCCACTTT.

The table lists this clonotype with many counts. The chain links TRBV3-1 to TRBJ1-5; the match to TRBD1 covers 7 bases. V gave up 1 base and J gave up 4 bases; unmatched junction bases: 1. The CDR3 extends over 14 amino acids. The germline V gene encodes CDR1 LGHDT and CDR2 YNNKEL (reference sequence). The CDR3: CASSQAGGNQPQHF. The CDR3 nucleotides are TGTGCCAGCAGCCAAGCAGGGGGGAATCAGCCCCAGCATTTT.

In this sample, this clonotype turned up many times. The CDR3 nucleotides read TGTGCCAGCCGGGACACTAAAAACATTCAGTACTTC. This encodes CASRDTKNIQYF. The chain joins TRBV11-2 to TRBJ2-4; weak D call: TRBD1 (6 bases). Germline V lookup: CDR1 SGHAT, CDR2 FQNNGV. V lost 8 bases, J lost 4 bases, and 9 bases lay in between. The CDR3 is 12 residues long.